The 27 T cell receptor beta chains in this list originate from one sample, sequenced in a study of radiotherapy plus CTLA-4 blockade in lung cancer. This table comes from immunoSEQ multiplex PCR, and its TCRdb copy is limited to in-frame clones, with some not included. The sample carries about 24,000 clones, approximately 74% recorded once. Sequenced here: peripheral blood, sampled from a patient treated with radiotherapy plus ipilimumab. These receptors were taken from a human donor with non-small cell lung cancer whose response to radiotherapy plus ipilimumab could not be evaluated.

J is TRBJ2-1 and V is TRBV6-5; D remains unclear. The CDR3 spans 13 residues. CDR1 MNHEY and CDR2 SVGAGI come from the germline V gene. V gave up 0 bases and J gave up 9 bases, with 9 bases separating them. The CDR3 loop reads CASSYSPVSEQFF. The CDR3 nucleotides are TGTGCCAGCAGTTACTCCCCAGTAAGTGAGCAGTTCTTC.

The chain employs TRBV10-3 and TRBJ2-4; 8 nucleotides align to TRBD1. With 6 bases clipped from V and 3 bases from J, the junction kept 4 bases outside the gene matches. The germline V gene encodes CDR1 ENHRY and CDR2 SYGVKD. The CDR3 is 14 residues long. As DNA, the CDR3 is TGTGCCATCAGCCCACAGGGGGGCAAAAACATTCAGTACTTC. Amino acids: CAISPQGGKNIQYF.

The CDR3 region has the DNA TGTGCCAGCAGCTTGGGAGGACCCGGGAGGGCGGACACTGAAGCTTTCTTT. It codes for CASSLGGPGRADTEAFF. V usage is TRBV5-4 and J usage is TRBJ1-1; D is uncertain. Per germline, CDR1 SGHNT and CDR2 YYREEE (reference sequence). With 0 bases removed from V and 3 bases from J, the gap between germline ends came to 18 bases. There are 17 residues in the CDR3.

The gene calls are TRBV15 and TRBJ2-1; 8 bases agree with TRBD2. CDR1 LNHNV and CDR2 YYDKDF come from the germline V gene (reference sequence). This CDR3 has 15 amino acids. V lost 0 bases to trimming and J lost 6 bases; unmatched junction nucleotides: 4. Here the CDR3 reads CATSRDTSGGNEQFF. The CDR3 nucleotides are TGTGCCACCAGCAGAGATACTAGCGGAGGCAATGAGCAGTTCTTC. The full variable domain, in which reference TRBV15 and TRBJ2-1 provide the parts outside the CDR3, is DAMVIQNPRYQVTQFGKPVTLSCSQTLNHNVMYWYQQKSSQAPKLLFHYYDKDFNNEADTPDNFQSRRPNTSFCFLDIRSPGLGDTAMYLCATSRDTSGGNEQFFGPGTRLTVL.

The chain combines TRBV28 with TRBJ1-5, with a possible D match to TRBD1 (5 bases). The CDR3 contains 19 residues. In germline, CDR1 is MDHEN, CDR2 SYDVKM. Trimming took off 10 bases at V and 4 bases at J, with 32 bases between the two ends. The CDR3 sequence is CATHADGRVVLGFNQPQHF. CDR3 DNA: TGTGCCACCCACGCGGACGGCAGGGTGGTTCTGGGCTTTAATCAGCCCCAGCATTTT.

The chain employs TRBV19 and TRBJ2-1; 8 bases line up with TRBD2. The V segment lost 5 bases and the J segment 7 bases; nucleotides outside the gene matches: 13. Germline V CDR1 and CDR2: LNHDA, SQIVND (reference sequence). The CDR3 length is 16 residues. The CDR3 nucleotides read TGTGCCAGTAGTCCGCGGACTAGCCTTCTTAGGAATGAGCAGTTCTTC. Translated, it gives CASSPRTSLLRNEQFF.

The chain is built from TRBV18 and TRBJ2-3; TRBD1 matches 8 bases. CDR1 and CDR2 from the germline V gene are KGHSH and LQKENI. The CDR3 spans 16 residues. J lost 1 base, V lost 8 bases, and 11 bases had no gene match. The CDR3 loop is CASAPASTGGTDTQYF. The CDR3 DNA follows: TGTGCCAGCGCCCCGGCTTCGACAGGGGGCACAGATACGCAGTATTTT.

This chain uses TRBV29-1 with TRBJ2-1; unclear D gene. CDR3 length equals 11 residues. Trimming removed 8 bases at V and 4 bases at J, with 9 bases between. From germline, CDR1 is SQVTM and CDR2 ANQGSEA. The CDR3 region has the DNA TGCAGCTTTTCTGTATACAATGAGCAGTTCTTC. Encoded protein: CSFSVYNEQFF.

The chain combines TRBV4-1 with TRBJ2-7; 7 bases are shared with TRBD2. With 2 bases clipped from V and 4 bases from J, the junction kept 5 bases outside the gene matches. The CDR3 covers 14 residues. Germline lookup yields CDR1 MGHRA and CDR2 YSYEKL. For the CDR3, the DNA is TGCGCCAGCAGCCAACAGCGGGGATCTTACGAGCAGTACTTC. Its protein is CASSQQRGSYEQYF.

The chain uses TRBV7-2 and TRBJ2-3; D remains unclear. This CDR3 region has 17 residues. CDR1 and CDR2 (germline): SGHTA, FQGNSA. V dropped 0 bases and J dropped 0 bases, with 13 bases sitting between them. CDR3 nucleotides: TGTGCCAGCAGCTTAGCGGGCTCGTCTGCTAGCACAGATACGCAGTATTTT. Amino acid sequence: CASSLAGSSASTDTQYF.

The rearrangement joins TRBV6-5 to TRBJ2-7; 12 positions agree with TRBD2. J lost 2 bases, V lost 2 bases, and 1 base had no gene match. The CDR3 sequence is 15 residues long. Germline CDR1 MNHEY, CDR2 SVGAGI. CDR3 DNA sequence: TGTGCCAGCAGTTACCGGACTAGCGGGACCTACGAGCAGTACTTC. This translates into CASSYRTSGTYEQYF.

A single count supports this clone. The chain recombines TRBV5-1 with TRBJ2-5; D perhaps matches TRBD2 (6 bases). The CDR3 has 13 residues. Trimming stripped 4 bases from V and 5 bases from J, with 12 bases between. Germline V gene lookup returns CDR1 SGHRS and CDR2 YFSETQ. The CDR3 is CASSPAGWETQYF. CDR3 coding DNA: TGCGCCAGCAGCCCGGCGGGGTGGGAGACCCAGTACTTC.

The genes are TRBV5-6 and TRBJ2-7; no clear D. CDR3 length equals 11 residues. Germline values: CDR1 SGHDT, CDR2 YYEEEE. V dropped 2 bases and J dropped 5 bases, with 5 bases sitting between them. CDR3 amino acids: CASSLRDEQYF. In DNA form, the CDR3 reads TGTGCCAGCAGCTTACGAGACGAGCAGTACTTC.

The chain joins TRBV19 to TRBJ2-5; 7 bases align to TRBD1. Trimming took 7 bases from V and 3 from J; bases not matched to a gene: 5. Germline values: CDR1 LNHDA, CDR2 SQIVND (reference sequence). CDR3 size: 13 residues. This CDR3 is CASNDGTEETQYF. CDR3 DNA sequence: TGTGCCAGTAATGACGGGACAGAAGAGACCCAGTACTTC.

In DNA, the CDR3 is TGTGCCAGCAGCCCTACCGGGACAGGGAAAGAGACCCAGTACTTC. Translating gives CASSPTGTGKETQYF. This chain links TRBV27 with TRBJ2-5; 9 bases are a match to TRBD1. This CDR3 is 15 amino acids long. Germline V CDR1 and CDR2: MNHEY, SMNVEV (reference sequence). Trimming took 6 bases from V and 3 from J; bases not matched to a gene: 8.

This clone was seen just once. This sequence joins TRBV11-2 and TRBJ1-1; D is unclear. The germline CDR1 and CDR2 sequences are SGHAT and FQNNGV. CDR3 length equals 13 residues. With 2 bases removed from V and 2 bases from J, the gap between germline ends came to 6 bases. The CDR3 DNA sequence: TGTGCCAGCAGCTTAATATTAAACACTGAAGCTTTCTTT. The encoded protein is CASSLILNTEAFF.

The chain joins TRBV5-1 to TRBJ2-3; TRBD2 aligns across 7 bases. This CDR3 spans 16 amino acids. Germline V gives CDR1 SGHRS, CDR2 YFSETQ. Trimming cost V 0 bases and J 3 bases; bases outside gene matches: 7. The CDR3 DNA sequence: TGCGCCAGCAGCTTGGTTGGCCGGGGAGGGACAGATACGCAGTATTTT. This encodes CASSLVGRGGTDTQYF.

The V call is TRBV18, the J call TRBJ2-3; maybe TRBD1 (6 bases). The CDR3 consists of 13 residues. V shed 0 bases and J shed 13 bases, with 14 bases lying between them. Germline-derived CDR1 and CDR2 are KGHSH and LQKENI. This CDR3 is CASSPPGTGLEYF. The CDR3 bases are TGTGCCAGCTCACCACCAGGCACAGGGTTGGAGTATTTT.

V usage is TRBV7-8 and J usage is TRBJ2-7; 9 nucleotides agree with TRBD1. CDR1 is SGHVS, CDR2 FQNEAQ, per germline. J lost 0 bases, V lost 7 bases, and 19 bases had no gene match. The CDR3 extends over 19 amino acids. CDR3 amino acids: CASNKLGGWDRDPSYEQYF. The CDR3 DNA reads as TGTGCCAGCAACAAACTAGGCGGGTGGGACAGGGACCCCTCCTACGAGCAGTACTTC.

The rearrangement uses TRBV5-5 and TRBJ2-7; 7 bases are a match to TRBD1. The germline CDR1 and CDR2 sequences are SGHKS and YYEKEE (reference sequence). CDR3 length equals 13 residues. V trimming: 3 bases; J trimming: 2 bases; junction bases outside the gene matches: 2. The DNA of the CDR3 is TGTGCCAGCAGCTGGACAGGTACCTACGAGCAGTACTTC. It encodes CASSWTGTYEQYF.

The chain carries TRBV6-1 and TRBJ1-6; perhaps TRBD1 as D (6 bases). V was clipped by 2 bases and J by 4 bases, with 18 bases between them. This CDR3 is built from 18 residues. Germline V lookup: CDR1 MNHNS, CDR2 SASEGT. CDR3 protein: CASSESWGGQTYNSPLHF. DNA for the CDR3: TGTGCCAGCAGTGAAAGCTGGGGCGGACAGACATATAATTCACCCCTCCACTTT.

The J gene is TRBJ2-5, the V gene TRBV18, with D perhaps TRBD2 (5 bases). The CDR3 has 13 amino acids. The germline V gene has CDR1 KGHSH and CDR2 LQKENI. The ends were cut back, 2 bases at V and 3 bases at J, with 7 bases in the middle. CDR3: CASSPYGEETQYF. The DNA of the CDR3 is TGTGCCAGCTCACCATACGGGGAAGAGACCCAGTACTTC.

This chain joins TRBV5-1 and TRBJ2-5; D may be TRBD2 (6 bases). The CDR3 consists of 14 residues. V was shortened by 0 bases and J by 5 bases, with 11 bases between the two germline ends. Germline CDR1 and CDR2: SGHRS and YFSETQ. The CDR3 coding sequence is TGCGCCAGCAGCTTGGGACTAGTATGGGAGACCCAGTACTTC. This gives the protein CASSLGLVWETQYF.

This chain links TRBV28 with TRBJ1-4; TRBD1 matches 9 bases. V was pared by 3 bases and J by 7 bases, with 9 bases of the junction left unmatched. In germline, CDR1 is MDHEN, CDR2 SYDVKM. The CDR3 spans 16 residues. The CDR3 protein is CASSFQTGGGREKLFF. CDR3 nucleotide sequence: TGTGCCAGCAGTTTTCAGACAGGGGGAGGGCGTGAAAAACTGTTTTTT. Full variable domain (outside the CDR3, taken from reference TRBV28 and TRBJ1-4): DVKVTQSSRYLVKRTGEKVFLECVQDMDHENMFWYRQDPGLGLRLIYFSYDVKMKEKGDIPEGYSVSREKKERFSLILESASTNQTSMYLCASSFQTGGGREKLFFGSGTQLSVL.

The J gene is TRBJ2-7, the V gene TRBV10-1, with D unresolved. Germline V gene data show CDR1 as WNHNN and CDR2 as SYGVQD (reference sequence). Trimming took off 0 bases at V and 4 bases at J, with 4 bases between the two ends. The CDR3 is 12 amino acids. In nucleotides, the CDR3 is TGCGCCAGCAGTGAGTCGCGGTACGAGCAGTACTTC. Its protein product is CASSESRYEQYF.

This rearrangement joins TRBV7-9 to TRBJ2-7; maybe TRBD2 (5 bases). V lost 4 bases, J lost 7 bases, and 14 bases lay in between. CDR1 SEHNR and CDR2 FQNEAQ come from the germline V gene (reference sequence). There are 13 residues in the CDR3. The chain's CDR3 is CASSSEGGREQYF. CDR3 DNA sequence: TGTGCCAGCAGCTCAGAGGGTGGAAGGGAGCAGTACTTC.

Written as DNA, the CDR3 is TGTGCCAGCTCACCGACTACAGGGAGGGGGGTCGTGAACACTGAAGCTTTCTTT. It yields the protein CASSPTTGRGVVNTEAFF. The rearrangement uses TRBV18 and TRBJ1-1; TRBD1 is a possible D gene (6 bases). This CDR3 is 18 amino acids long. Per germline, CDR1 KGHSH and CDR2 LQKENI. Trimming pared 3 bases from V and 0 bases from J, leaving 20 bases between.